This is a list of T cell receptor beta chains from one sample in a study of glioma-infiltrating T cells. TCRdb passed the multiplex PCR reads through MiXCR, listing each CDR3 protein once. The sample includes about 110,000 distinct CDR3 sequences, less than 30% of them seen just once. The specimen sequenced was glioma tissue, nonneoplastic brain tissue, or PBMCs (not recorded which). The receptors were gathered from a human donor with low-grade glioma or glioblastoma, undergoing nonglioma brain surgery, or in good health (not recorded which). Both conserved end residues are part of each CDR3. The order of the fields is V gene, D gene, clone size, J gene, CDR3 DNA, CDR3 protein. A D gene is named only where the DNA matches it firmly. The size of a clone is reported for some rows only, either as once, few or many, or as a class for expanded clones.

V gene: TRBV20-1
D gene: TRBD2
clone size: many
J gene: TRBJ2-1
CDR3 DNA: TGCAGTGCTAGAGTGTTCTCCTCTAGCGGGAGTTACAATGAGCAGTTCTTC
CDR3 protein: CSARVFSSSGSYNEQFF

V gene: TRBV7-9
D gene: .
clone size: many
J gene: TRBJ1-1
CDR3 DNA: TGTGCCAGCAGCTCAACGAACACTGAAGCTTTCTTT
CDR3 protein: CASSSTNTEAFF

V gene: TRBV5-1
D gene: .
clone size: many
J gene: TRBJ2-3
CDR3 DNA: TGCGCCAGCAGCTTACACACAGATACGCAGTATTTT
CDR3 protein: CASSLHTDTQYF

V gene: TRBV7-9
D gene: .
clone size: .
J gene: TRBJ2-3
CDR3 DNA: TGTGCCAGCAGTGTTGATAGCACAGATACGCAGTATTTT
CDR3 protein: CASSVDSTDTQYF

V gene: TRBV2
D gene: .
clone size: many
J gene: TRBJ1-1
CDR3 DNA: TGTGCCAGCAGCGTCGCTTGGGGGAAAGGCACTGAAGCTTTCTTT
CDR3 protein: CASSVAWGKGTEAFF

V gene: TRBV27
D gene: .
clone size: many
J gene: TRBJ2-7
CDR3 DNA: TGTGCCAGCAGTTTATCGAGCACCCGCTACGAGCAGTACTTC
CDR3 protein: CASSLSSTRYEQYF

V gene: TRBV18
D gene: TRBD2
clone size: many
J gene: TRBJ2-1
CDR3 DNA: TGTGCCAGCTCACCAACGGGAGCGGGGGAGCAGTTCTTC
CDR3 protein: CASSPTGAGEQFF

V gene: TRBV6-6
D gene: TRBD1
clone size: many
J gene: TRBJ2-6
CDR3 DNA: TGTGCCAGCAGTTACGAGGGACAGGTCTCTGGGGCCAACGTCCTGACTTTC
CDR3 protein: CASSYEGQVSGANVLTF

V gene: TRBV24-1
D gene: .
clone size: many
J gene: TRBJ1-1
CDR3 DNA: TGTGCCACCAGTGGGGGGGGCGAGACTGAAGCTTTCTTT
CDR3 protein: CATSGGGETEAFF

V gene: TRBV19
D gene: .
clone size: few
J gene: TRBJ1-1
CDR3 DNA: TGTGCCAGTACTATTCTAAGGGGCGAAGCTTTCTTT
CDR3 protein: CASTILRGEAFF

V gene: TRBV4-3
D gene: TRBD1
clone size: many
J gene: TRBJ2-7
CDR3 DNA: TGCGCCAGCAGCCAAGGGACAGGCGACTACTACGAGCAGTACTTC
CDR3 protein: CASSQGTGDYYEQYF

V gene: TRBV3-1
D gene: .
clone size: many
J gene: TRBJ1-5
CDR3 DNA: TGTGCCAGCAGCCAAGATAAGGATCAGCCCCAGCATTTT
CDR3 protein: CASSQDKDQPQHF

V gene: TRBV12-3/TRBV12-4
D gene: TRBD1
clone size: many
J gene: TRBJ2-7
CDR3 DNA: TGTGCCAGCAGTTTGGCAGGGGGTGACTACGAGCAGTACTTC
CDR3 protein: CASSLAGGDYEQYF